Presented here are 22 T cell receptor beta chains from one specimen sequenced in a study of T cell repertoires in cytomegalovirus infection. TCRdb re-analysed the reads in MiXCR, keeping a single row per CDR3 protein. Found here are 300,000 to 450,000 distinct CDR3 sequences, 15% to 20% of them singletons; the top ten hold less than 9.5%. Sequencing was performed on PBMCs. These receptors were obtained from a human donor in good health (CMV status not recorded). Some clones in this sample may be carry-over from other donors' samples.

Concerning this clonotype itself: A read error may account for a junction end that differs from germline. The chain couples TRBV4-1 to TRBJ1-2, with D perhaps matching TRBD1 (6 bases). The CDR3 is made up of 14 amino acids. Germline V CDR1 and CDR2: MGHRA, YSYEKL. The DNA of the CDR3 is TGCGCCAGCAGCCAAGTGGGCAGGGGAGATGGCCACACCTTC. Its translation: CASSQVGRGDGHTF.

This clonotype came up many times. The chain has TRBV18 and TRBJ1-4, with D unclear. V was pared by 3 bases and J by 8 bases, with 10 bases between. Germline CDR1 reads KGHSH; CDR2 reads LQKENI. This CDR3 is built from 13 residues. The CDR3 DNA is TGTGCCAGCTCACCGCGAGGGATAGAAAAACTGTTTTTT. Amino acid sequence: CASSPRGIEKLFF.

This clonotype was detected once. The chain has TRBV20-1 and TRBJ2-1; 9 nucleotides line up with TRBD2. CDR1 is DFQATT, CDR2 SNEGSKA, per germline (reference sequence). This CDR3 region has 14 residues. V was clipped by 3 bases and J by 4 bases; unmatched bases: 4. The CDR3 loop reads CSASPGLAYNEQFF. Here the CDR3 DNA reads TGCAGTGCTAGCCCGGGACTAGCATACAATGAGCAGTTCTTC.

The chain employs TRBV20-1 and TRBJ1-1, with D possibly TRBD1 on 5 matching bases. The V gene's germline CDR1 is DFQATT and CDR2 SNEGSKA (reference sequence). Trimming took off 2 bases at V and 5 bases at J, with 15 bases between the two ends. This CDR3 spans 14 amino acids. This chain's CDR3 is CSARPGGARTEAFF. The CDR3 region has the DNA TGCAGTGCTAGACCGGGCGGGGCCAGGACTGAAGCTTTCTTT.

There are many counts of this clonotype. This sequence joins TRBV7-6 and TRBJ1-1, with D uncertain. Trimming stripped 4 bases from V and 1 base from J, with 7 bases between. CDR1 is SGHVS and CDR2 is FNYEAQ in the germline V gene. The CDR3 sequence is 13 residues long. The CDR3 here is CASSWSSNTEAFF. The DNA of the CDR3 is TGTGCCAGCAGCTGGAGCTCGAACACTGAAGCTTTCTTT.

This clonotype has at least ten counts. This chain connects TRBV7-2 to TRBJ2-3; TRBD2 is a possible D gene (5 bases). Germline V gives CDR1 SGHTA, CDR2 FQGNSA. The V end was cut by 1 base, the J end by 6 bases, with 11 bases between. The CDR3 extends over 14 amino acids. The CDR3 nucleotides are TGTGCCAGCAGCTTAGGACTGTCGGGGGATACGCAGTATTTT. This translates into CASSLGLSGDTQYF.

V is TRBV7-9 and J is TRBJ2-2; D remains ambiguous. The V end lost 5 bases, the J end lost 6 bases, and 7 bases lay between the germline ends. Germline values: CDR1 SEHNR, CDR2 FQNEAQ (reference sequence). CDR3 length: 12 amino acids. The CDR3 DNA reads as TGTGCCAGCAGCCGATCCCCCGGGGAGCTGTTTTTT. Its protein product is CASSRSPGELFF.

Ten or more counts support this clonotype. This rearrangement joins TRBV12-3 or TRBV12-4 to TRBJ1-1, with D hard to call. The CDR3 is made up of 10 amino acids. V gave up 3 bases and J gave up 7 bases, with 3 bases separating them. In DNA form, the CDR3 reads TGTGCCAGCAGTTTTGTTGAAGCTTTCTTT. Its translation is CASSFVEAFF.

This clonotype was picked up a small number of times. The rearrangement uses TRBV19 and TRBJ2-1; TRBD2 matches at 10 bases. The CDR3 spans 15 residues. Germline CDR1 LNHDA, CDR2 SQIVND (reference sequence). V trimming: 3 bases; J trimming: 3 bases; junction bases outside the gene matches: 2. The CDR3 DNA reads as TGTGCCAGTAGTATTAGCGGGGGGAGCTACAATGAGCAGTTCTTC. Protein product: CASSISGGSYNEQFF.

This clonotype was recorded at least ten times. The chain joins TRBV7-2 to TRBJ2-1; 7 bases are a match to TRBD2. The CDR3 loop spans 15 amino acids. The germline V gene has CDR1 SGHTA and CDR2 FQGNSA. V trimming: 5 bases; J trimming: 2 bases; junction bases outside the gene matches: 6. This CDR3 reads CASSPSSGPYNEQFF. The CDR3 bases are TGTGCCAGCAGCCCATCTAGCGGCCCCTACAATGAGCAGTTCTTC.

The sample holds a few counts of this clonotype. The V call is TRBV7-9, the J call TRBJ2-3; 11 positions match TRBD2. V shed 4 bases, J shed 3 bases, and the junction held 6 bases outside the gene matches. This CDR3 is 16 amino acids long. The V gene's germline CDR1 is SEHNR and CDR2 FQNEAQ (reference sequence). CDR3 nucleotides: TGTGCCAGCAGCTCCACTAGCGGGAGCCCTACAGATACGCAGTATTTT. Translating it yields CASSSTSGSPTDTQYF.

V is TRBV18 and J is TRBJ1-1; 7 bases fit TRBD1. The CDR3 is 16 amino acids. The germline V gene encodes CDR1 KGHSH and CDR2 LQKENI. The V gene end was trimmed by 2 bases and the J gene end by 0 bases; junction bases not matched to a gene: 6. Written as DNA, the CDR3 is TGTGCCAGCTCACCAAGTAGACAGGGAATGAACACTGAAGCTTTCTTT. Translating gives CASSPSRQGMNTEAFF.

The rearrangement uses TRBV19 and TRBJ1-4, with D hard to call. V was shortened by 10 bases and J by 8 bases, with 20 bases between the two germline ends. CDR1 and CDR2 from the germline V gene are LNHDA and SQIVND (reference sequence). This CDR3 is built from 14 residues. DNA for the CDR3: TGTGCCACTCTAGACACAGCCTCGGGAGAAAAACTGTTTTTT. Translation: CATLDTASGEKLFF.

This clonotype was counted between two and nine times. V and J are TRBV2 and TRBJ2-7, with 13 bases that match TRBD2. V gave up 4 bases and J gave up 3 bases; unmatched junction bases: 3. The CDR3 is 15 amino acids. In germline, CDR1 is SNHLY, CDR2 FYNNEI. CDR3 sequence reads: CASSVGLAGSYEQYF. The DNA of the CDR3 is TGTGCCAGCAGTGTGGGACTAGCGGGGAGCTACGAGCAGTACTTC.

Many counts were recorded for this clonotype. The rearrangement links TRBV7-2 to TRBJ2-7; D assignment may be TRBD1 or TRBD2 (5 bases each). Trimming took 5 bases from V and 7 from J, leaving 15 bases between them. Germline CDR1 and CDR2: SGHTA and FQGNSA. This CDR3 has 13 residues. In nucleotides, the CDR3 is TGTGCCAGCAGCCCCTTGGGGGTAGGAGAGCAGTACTTC. It codes for CASSPLGVGEQYF.

This clonotype was found a few times. The chain joins TRBV6-1 to TRBJ2-1, with D uncertain. Germline assignment: CDR1 MNHNS and CDR2 SASEGT. The CDR3 runs to 15 residues. Trimming stripped 4 bases from V and 1 base from J, with 11 bases between. The CDR3 loop is CASSVDRASYNEQFF. The CDR3 coding sequence is TGTGCCAGCAGTGTCGATAGAGCGTCCTACAATGAGCAGTTCTTC.

This rearrangement joins TRBV4-1 to TRBJ2-1; D call uncertain. The CDR3 runs to 13 residues. Germline V lookup: CDR1 MGHRA, CDR2 YSYEKL. V lost 3 bases, J lost 3 bases, and 6 bases lay in between. The CDR3 region is CASSQGIYNEQFF. Written as DNA, the CDR3 is TGCGCCAGCAGCCAGGGGATCTACAATGAGCAGTTCTTC.

Many counts were recorded for this clonotype. V and J are TRBV27 and TRBJ2-7; 9 nucleotides agree with TRBD1. Germline V gene sequence: CDR1 MNHEY, CDR2 SMNVEV (reference sequence). Trimming at V came to 5 bases and at J to 2 bases, leaving 4 bases not matched to a gene. The CDR3 has 14 amino acids. CDR3 amino acids: CASSNRDRAYEQYF. Here the CDR3 DNA reads TGTGCCAGCAGTAACCGGGACAGGGCCTACGAGCAGTACTTC.

A single count supports this clonotype. At one boundary the junction diverges from the germline segment, which might be a read error. The chain recombines TRBV6-5 with TRBJ1-5, with a possible D match to TRBD1 (6 bases). CDR3 length: 14 amino acids. CDR1 MNHEY and CDR2 SVGAGI come from the germline V gene. CDR3 region: CASGLGGSSQPQHF. The CDR3 nucleotides read TGTGCCAGTGGGTTAGGGGGGAGCAGTCAGCCCCAGCATTTT.

This clonotype was counted at least ten times. The chain combines TRBV7-9 with TRBJ1-2, with 8 bases identical to TRBD1. The CDR3 runs to 15 residues. V was clipped by 5 bases and J by 3 bases; unmatched bases: 8. In germline, CDR1 is SEHNR, CDR2 FQNEAQ (reference sequence). The CDR3 nucleotides are TGTGCCAGCAGCCTGCTCGGGACAGGAGACTATGGCTACACCTTC. This sequence encodes CASSLLGTGDYGYTF.

The V call is TRBV7-2, the J call TRBJ1-2; D unclear. Germline CDR1 reads SGHTA; CDR2 reads FQGNSA. This CDR3 contains 16 residues. V lost 1 base, J lost 3 bases, and 15 bases lay in between. In DNA form, the CDR3 reads TGTGCCAGCAGCTTAGATACACTTCTTCCCTACTATGGCTACACCTTC. Translation gives CASSLDTLLPYYGYTF.

This clonotype appeared a few times. The V and J genes are TRBV29-1 and TRBJ2-3; 7 bases agree with TRBD2. Trimming at V came to 4 bases and at J to 3 bases, leaving 4 bases not matched to a gene. Germline V gene lookup returns CDR1 SQVTM and CDR2 ANQGSEA. This CDR3 spans 13 amino acids. The CDR3 loop is CSVGAGETDTQYF. In DNA, the CDR3 is TGCAGCGTTGGTGCGGGAGAAACAGATACGCAGTATTTT.